A selection of T cell receptor beta chains follows, all from one sample in a study of molecular identifiers for immune sequencing clone quantification. TCRdb recomputed calls from the PCR reads with MiXCR, one row per CDR3 protein. This table holds roughly 97,000 distinct CDR3 sequences, roughly 26% found once. Sequences were obtained from naive CD8+ T cells from blood, with Jurkat cell RNA spiked in. All receptors derive from a human donor in good health. Some libraries in this study had Jurkat cell RNA spiked in. CDR3s include the opening cysteine and the closing phenylalanine or tryptophan. D genes are given only for firm matches. Size tells how often a clone was seen (once, few, many) or the class of an expanded clone, and some rows leave it out.

V gene,D gene,clone size,J gene,CDR3 DNA,CDR3 protein
TRBV5-1,TRBD1,many,TRBJ2-3,TGCGCCAGCAGCTTGCCCGGTCTACAGGGGGCAACAGATACGCAGTATTTT,CASSLPGLQGATDTQYF
TRBV7-3,TRBD2,many,TRBJ2-3,TGTGCCAGCAGCACCGGACTAGCGGCAAAAGATACGCAGTATTTT,CASSTGLAAKDTQYF
TRBV7-2,TRBD1,many,TRBJ2-7,TGTGCCAGCAGCCTGGGACAGGGCTTCTACGAGCAGTACTTC,CASSLGQGFYEQYF
TRBV14,NA,many,TRBJ1-6,TGTGCCAGCAGCCAAGATTTAGGGGCCGGGGTGGATTCTTCACCCCTCCACTTT,CASSQDLGAGVDSSPLHF
TRBV7-2,NA,many,TRBJ2-7,TGTGCCAGCAGCTCAACTTTGAGCTACGAGCAGTACTTC,CASSSTLSYEQYF
TRBV4-1,NA,few,TRBJ2-3,TGCGCCAGCAGCCAAGATCCAGCGGACACAGGTACGCAGTATTTT,CASSQDPADTGTQYF
TRBV19,NA,many,TRBJ2-1,TGTGCCAGTAGTATTATAAGTGTTAACCCGTCCTACAATGAGCAGTTCTTC,CASSIISVNPSYNEQFF
TRBV10-3,NA,many,TRBJ2-3,TGTGCCATCAGTGAGCGCGGGAACACTAGCACAGATACGCAGTATTTT,CAISERGNTSTDTQYF
TRBV20-1,NA,NA,TRBJ2-7,TGCAGTGCTAGACTAACTACCACCTACGAGCAGTACTTC,CSARLTTTYEQYF
TRBV12-3/TRBV12-4,NA,many,TRBJ1-2,TGTGCCAGCAGTTTCGACCCGGGTTCGAACTATGGCTACACCTTC,CASSFDPGSNYGYTF
TRBV30,TRBD1,NA,TRBJ2-1,TGTGCCTGGCACAGGGGCAGCTCCTACAATGAGCAGTTCTTC,CAWHRGSSYNEQFF
TRBV7-9,NA,many,TRBJ2-5,TGTGCCAGCAGCGGGGCCCGGGAGACCCAGTACTTC,CASSGARETQYF
TRBV15,TRBD2,many,TRBJ2-3,TGTGCCACCAGCTCGAGCGGGGAGAGCACAGATACGCAGTATTTT,CATSSSGESTDTQYF
TRBV5-4,NA,many,TRBJ2-7,TGTGCCAGCAGCTTGGGACAGACGGACGAGCAGTACTTC,CASSLGQTDEQYF
TRBV30,TRBD1,NA,TRBJ1-2,TGTGCCTGGAGTGGACAGGGAATGTACTATGGCTACACCTTC,CAWSGQGMYYGYTF
TRBV15,NA,many,TRBJ2-3,TGTGCCACCAGCAGAGTCCCGGTACTACTAGGAAATCCTAGCACAGATACGCAGTATTTT,CATSRVPVLLGNPSTDTQYF
TRBV29-1,TRBD1,NA,TRBJ2-1,TGCAGCGTTCTCTCCGGGACAGGGGTTTTATACAATGAGCAGTTCTTC,CSVLSGTGVLYNEQFF
TRBV12-3/TRBV12-4,NA,NA,TRBJ2-2,TGTGCCAGCAGTCCACCCCATCCTTCGGGTAGACCGGGGGAGCTGTTTTTT,CASSPPHPSGRPGELFF
TRBV7-3,NA,many,TRBJ2-6,TGTGCCAGCAGCTCTTATCCCCGCCAAGACACTGGGGCCAACGTCCTGACTTTC,CASSSYPRQDTGANVLTF
TRBV3-1,NA,many,TRBJ2-5,TGTGCCAGCAGCCAAGGATTCCCCTCTAGCGACCAAGAGACCCAGTACTTC,CASSQGFPSSDQETQYF
TRBV12-3/TRBV12-4,NA,many,TRBJ1-1,TGTGCCAGCAGACAACAGGGAACTGAAGCTTTCTTT,CASRQQGTEAFF
TRBV20-1,NA,few,TRBJ1-2,TGCAGTGCTAGACGTTCTACGGATCCCTATGGCTACACCTTC,CSARRSTDPYGYTF
TRBV4-1,NA,many,TRBJ2-1,TGCGCCAGCAGCCATTTACAGAACAATGAGCAGTTCTTC,CASSHLQNNEQFF
TRBV7-9,NA,many,TRBJ2-5,TGTGCCAGCAGCTTATATGATGAGACCCAGTACTTC,CASSLYDETQYF
TRBV30,TRBD2,many,TRBJ2-1,TGTGCCTGGAGTTTTGGCGGGGGGGCCTTAAATGAGCAGTTCTTC,CAWSFGGGALNEQFF
TRBV19,NA,many,TRBJ1-1,TGTGCCAGTAGTACCCAGCGGGGTACTGAAGCTTTCTTT,CASSTQRGTEAFF
TRBV7-2,TRBD2,many,TRBJ2-1,TGTGCCAGCAGCTATACTAGCGGGGGGGCTTCTGAGCAGTTCTTC,CASSYTSGGASEQFF
TRBV11-3,TRBD1,few,TRBJ1-5,TGTGCCAGCAGCGTTACAGGGGCTACCAGTCAGCCCCAGCATTTT,CASSVTGATSQPQHF